This is a list of T cell receptor beta chains from one sample in a study of blood T cell repertoires in COVID-19. TCRdb's table, derived via immunoSEQ multiplex PCR, lists solely in-frame clones and lacks some. The sample lists some 390,000 clones, about nine tenths occurring once. The sequenced sample was peripheral blood. These receptors were obtained from a woman aged 40-49 years with COVID-19, enrolled during active disease. Both conserved end residues are part of each CDR3. The D gene is left open where the match is weak. For some rows the clone size is stated as once, few or many, or as a class when expanded; others skip it.

length	V	J	D	size	CDR3	DNA
12	TRBV3-1/TRBV3-2	TRBJ1-1	TRBD1	NA	CASSQQQGAAFF	TGTGCCAGCAGCCAACAACAGGGGGCAGCTTTCTTT
13	TRBV27	TRBJ1-1	NA	NA	CASRLAGAPEAFF	TGTGCCAGCAGACTAGCCGGAGCGCCTGAAGCTTTCTTT
13	TRBV12-3/TRBV12-4	TRBJ1-5	NA	NA	CASSSFPNQPQHF	TGTGCCAGCAGCAGTTTCCCCAATCAGCCCCAGCATTTT
14	TRBV5-1	TRBJ1-1	NA	NA	CASSPTGRDTEAFF	TGCGCCAGCAGCCCGACGGGGAGGGACACTGAAGCTTTCTTT
13	TRBV15	TRBJ1-1	NA	NA	CATSRDRVTEAFF	TGTGCCACCAGCAGAGATCGGGTCACTGAAGCTTTCTTT
14	TRBV6-5	TRBJ2-5	NA	NA	CASSYGYGGETQYF	TGTGCCAGCAGTTACGGCTATGGAGGGGAGACCCAGTACTTC
14	TRBV10-3	TRBJ1-4	TRBD1	NA	CAISGQGANEKLFF	TGTGCCATCAGTGGACAGGGAGCTAATGAAAAACTGTTTTTT
14	TRBV28	TRBJ2-5	NA	NA	CASSLQILGETQYF	TGTGCCAGCAGTTTACAGATTCTAGGAGAGACCCAGTACTTC
15	TRBV28	TRBJ1-2	NA	NA	CASSFPLRLVEGYTF	TGTGCCAGCAGTTTCCCCCTGAGATTGGTAGAGGGCTACACCTTC
16	TRBV7-6	TRBJ1-4	NA	once	CASSSPPRDKMKKLFF	TGTGCCAGCAGCTCCCCCCCCAGGGATAAAATGAAAAAACTGTTTTTT
12	TRBV7-9	TRBJ1-1	NA	NA	CASTLLTVTAFF	TGTGCCAGCACCCTACTGACAGTTACGGCTTTCTTT
15	TRBV19	TRBJ2-3	NA	NA	CASRLNEAGTDTQYF	TGTGCCAGTAGGCTAAATGAGGCTGGAACAGATACGCAGTATTTT
13	TRBV27	TRBJ1-1	NA	NA	CASTSFGYTEAFF	TGTGCCAGCACCTCGTTCGGGTACACTGAAGCTTTCTTT
14	TRBV7-8	TRBJ2-5	TRBD1	once	CASRGRGSQETQYF	TGTGCCAGCAGGGGCAGGGGGTCCCAAGAGACCCAGTACTTC
15	TRBV19	TRBJ1-5	NA	NA	CASSMARVRNQPQHF	TGTGCCAGTAGTATGGCGAGGGTTCGCAATCAGCCCCAGCATTTT
19	TRBV6-2/TRBV6-3	TRBJ1-5	NA	once	CASSSRFRRPDSSNQPQHF	TGTGCCAGCAGTTCCCGGTTCCGACGTCCGGATAGCAGCAATCAGCCCCAGCATTTT
18	TRBV4-3	TRBJ1-5	TRBD1	NA	CASSQDLMGQGLNQPQHF	TGCGCCAGCAGCCAAGATCTTATGGGACAGGGGCTCAATCAGCCCCAGCATTTT
15	TRBV7-2	TRBJ1-5	NA	once	CASSLREAMGQPQHF	TGTGCCAGCAGCTTACGGGAGGCCATGGGGCAGCCCCAGCATTTT
14	TRBV3-1/TRBV3-2	TRBJ2-3	TRBD2	NA	CASRPRGITDTQYF	TGTGCCAGCAGGCCGCGGGGGATCACAGATACGCAGTATTTT
17	TRBV7-9	TRBJ1-5	NA	NA	CASSLGAQVPGNQPQHF	TGTGCCAGCAGCTTAGGGGCCCAGGTCCCCGGCAATCAGCCCCAGCATTTT
14	TRBV19	TRBJ1-1	TRBD1	NA	CASSIGVQGAEAFF	TGTGCCAGTAGTATTGGAGTCCAGGGGGCTGAAGCTTTCTTT
14	TRBV6-6	TRBJ1-1	TRBD1	NA	CASSNQLQGREAFF	TGTGCCAGCAGTAACCAATTACAGGGGCGAGAGGCTTTCTTT
14	TRBV5-1	TRBJ1-2	NA	NA	CASSALPGVKGYTF	TGCGCCAGCAGCGCCCTACCAGGGGTCAAGGGCTACACCTTC
13	TRBV4-2	TRBJ1-2	NA	NA	CASSQVTGNGYTF	TGTGCCAGCAGCCAAGTTACAGGGAATGGCTACACCTTC
14	TRBV6-2/TRBV6-3	TRBJ1-1	NA	NA	CASSYDGWKTEAFF	TGTGCCAGCAGTTACGACGGGTGGAAGACTGAAGCTTTCTTT
12	TRBV6-1	TRBJ1-1	NA	NA	CASSEAQRLAFF	TGTGCCAGCAGTGAAGCGCAGAGGTTGGCTTTCTTT
15	TRBV7-2	TRBJ1-4	TRBD1	NA	CASRLTGTGGGKLFF	TGTGCCAGCAGACTAACCGGGACAGGGGGCGGAAAACTGTTTTTT
15	TRBV11-2	TRBJ1-1	NA	NA	CASSLEPRLNTEAFF	TGTGCCAGCAGCTTAGAGCCGCGTCTGAACACTGAAGCTTTCTTT
14	TRBV7-9	TRBJ1-1	NA	NA	CASSPPGGNTEAFF	TGTGCCAGCAGCCCTCCCGGGGGGAACACTGAAGCTTTCTTT
13	TRBV6-2/TRBV6-3	TRBJ2-2	NA	NA	CASSRLGTGELFF	TGTGCCAGCAGCCGACTGGGCACCGGGGAGCTGTTTTTT
15	TRBV9	TRBJ1-6	TRBD1	NA	CASSVYTGGNSPLHF	TGTGCCAGCAGCGTATACACAGGGGGTAATTCACCCCTCCACTTT
17	TRBV18	TRBJ2-7	TRBD1	NA	CASSPPVTGTGYYEQYF	TGTGCCAGCTCACCACCGGTCACGGGGACAGGGTACTACGAGCAGTACTTC
13	TRBV7-9	TRBJ2-5	NA	NA	CASSPRGPETQYF	TGTGCCAGCAGCCCCAGGGGTCCAGAGACCCAGTACTTC
15	TRBV5-1	TRBJ2-1	NA	NA	CASSLAGKAPGEQFF	TGCGCCAGCAGCTTGGCAGGAAAAGCTCCCGGAGAGCAGTTCTTC
16	TRBV9	TRBJ2-7	TRBD1	NA	CASSVGQGQGGHEQYF	TGTGCCAGCAGCGTAGGTCAGGGACAGGGGGGACACGAGCAGTACTTC
14	TRBV28	TRBJ2-7	NA	NA	CASSLSGTGYEQYF	TGTGCCAGCAGTTTATCGGGAACCGGTTACGAGCAGTACTTC
16	TRBV11-3	TRBJ1-3	NA	NA	CASSLGGSFSGNTIYF	TGTGCCAGCAGCTTAGGAGGGAGCTTCTCTGGAAACACCATATATTTT
11	TRBV7-9	TRBJ2-7	NA	NA	CASEANYEQYF	TGTGCCAGCGAAGCTAACTACGAGCAGTACTTC
15	TRBV30	TRBJ1-5	TRBD1	NA	CAWSHLDRDNQPQHF	TGTGCCTGGAGTCACTTAGACAGGGATAATCAGCCCCAGCATTTT
12	TRBV6-5	TRBJ1-1	NA	NA	CASIAGNTEAFF	TGTGCTAGCATCGCGGGGAACACTGAAGCTTTCTTT
10	TRBV7-3	TRBJ1-6	NA	once	CASSGDTLHF	TGTGCCAGCAGCGGGGACACCCTCCACTTT
18	TRBV7-9	TRBJ1-5	TRBD1	once	CASSLVWTGGQGNQPQHF	TGTGCCAGCAGCTTAGTTTGGACAGGGGGCCAGGGCAATCAGCCCCAGCATTTT
13	TRBV29-1	TRBJ1-4	NA	NA	CSAQVATNEKLFF	TGCAGCGCACAGGTGGCAACTAATGAAAAACTGTTTTTT
15	TRBV5-1	TRBJ1-2	NA	NA	CASSAQPDSVYGYTF	TGCGCCAGCAGCGCGCAACCAGACAGCGTCTATGGCTACACCTTC
13	TRBV12-3/TRBV12-4	TRBJ1-1	NA	once	CASSFRGFTEAFF	TGTGCCAGCAGTTTCCGGGGGTTCACTGAAGCTTTCTTT
15	TRBV28	TRBJ1-4	TRBD1	NA	CASSSLDRGLEKLFF	TGTGCCAGCAGTTCCCTTGACAGGGGGCTTGAAAAACTGTTTTTT
16	TRBV4-1	TRBJ2-3	TRBD2	NA	CASSQRTSGGDDTQYF	TGCGCCAGCAGCCAACGGACTAGCGGGGGAGATGATACGCAGTATTTT
13	TRBV27	TRBJ1-5	NA	NA	CASSSSRLAPQHF	TGTGCCAGCAGTTCCTCGAGACTTGCTCCCCAGCATTTT
15	TRBV3-1/TRBV3-2	TRBJ2-7	NA	NA	CASSRVGSLPGEQYF	TGTGCCAGCAGCCGAGTTGGCTCCCTCCCGGGCGAGCAGTACTTC
12	TRBV9	TRBJ2-1	NA	NA	CASSSTRDEQFF	TGTGCCAGCAGCTCCACCCGGGATGAGCAGTTCTTC
13	TRBV27	TRBJ1-5	NA	NA	CASSFTRSQPQHF	TGTGCCAGCAGTTTTACGCGGTCTCAGCCCCAGCATTTT
14	TRBV28	TRBJ1-1	NA	few	CASSLFGVRTEAFF	TGTGCCAGCAGTTTATTCGGGGTTCGGACTGAAGCTTTCTTT
11	TRBV19	TRBJ2-3	NA	once	CASSGARTQYF	TGTGCCAGTAGCGGAGCTAGGACGCAGTATTTT
15	TRBV7-2	TRBJ1-4	NA	NA	CASSLGQTENEKLFF	TGTGCCAGCAGCTTAGGACAGACTGAGAATGAAAAACTGTTTTTT
16	TRBV9	TRBJ2-3	NA	NA	CASSIGRAGNTDTQYF	TGTGCCAGCAGCATAGGGAGAGCCGGCAACACAGATACGCAGTATTTT
13	TRBV7-2	TRBJ1-5	TRBD1	few	CASSYRGEQPQHF	TGTGCCAGCAGTTACAGGGGAGAACAGCCCCAGCATTTT
16	TRBV3-1/TRBV3-2	TRBJ2-3	NA	NA	CASSLHGGDLEDTQYF	TGTGCCAGCAGCCTCCATGGGGGCGACCTCGAAGATACGCAGTATTTT
13	TRBV12-3/TRBV12-4	TRBJ1-6	NA	NA	CASKGEYNSPLHF	TGTGCCAGCAAAGGAGAGTATAATTCACCCCTCCACTTT
18	TRBV5-1	TRBJ1-4	NA	once	CASSLGIIATPTNEKLFF	TGCGCCAGCAGCTTGGGCATAATAGCCACCCCAACTAATGAAAAACTGTTTTTT